These 18 T cell receptor beta chains were sequenced from one sample in a study of PD-1 blockade in classical Hodgkin lymphoma. After autologous stem cell transplantation all patients relapsed, and prior brentuximab vedotin exposure differed between cohorts. The assay was immunoSEQ multiplex PCR, and TCRdb's table has in-frame clones only and misses some. The table includes some 65,000 clones, about two thirds detected once. Sequenced here: peripheral blood mononuclear cells (PBMCs), sampled before the second cycle of nivolumab. These TCRs come from a human donor with classical Hodgkin lymphoma.

V gene TRBV28 combines with J gene TRBJ2-2; 8 positions match TRBD2. Losses at the gene ends were 3 bases for V and 5 bases for J; bases not matched to a gene: 2. This CDR3 has 14 residues. Germline lookup yields CDR1 MDHEN and CDR2 SYDVKM. CDR3 coding DNA: TGTGCCAGCAGTTTCGGACTAGCAACCGGGGAGCTGTTTTTT. Translated, it gives CASSFGLATGELFF.

The chain is built from TRBV15 and TRBJ2-5; 10 nucleotides agree with TRBD2. With the DNA end fitting TRBJ2-7 better, the J assignment may be wrong. The CDR3 extends over 15 amino acids. Germline V CDR1 and CDR2: LNHNV, YYDKDF (reference sequence). The CDR3 region has the DNA TGTGCCACCAGCAGAGTAGCGGGAGGAGTAGGCGAGCAGTACTTC. Residues: CATSRVAGGVGEQYF.

This clone was detected only a few times. One junction end does not reproduce the germline sequence, and a read error may be involved. This sequence joins TRBV7-7 and TRBJ2-7, with D unclear. CDR1 and CDR2 (germline): SSHAT, FNYEAQ (reference sequence). CDR3 size: 14 residues. DNA of the CDR3: TGTGCTAGCAGCTTAGATATCGGAACCTACGAGCAGTACTTC. It translates to CASSLDIGTYEQYF.

J is TRBJ2-2 and V is TRBV30; no clear D gene. In germline, CDR1 is GTSNPN, CDR2 SVGIG (reference sequence). Trimming shortened V by 4 bases and J by 7 bases, and 19 bases separated the two germline ends. CDR3 length equals 15 residues. The CDR3 region has the DNA TGTGCCTGGACTTCCTGGGCTCTTCCAAGCGGGGAGCTGTTTTTT. Its translation: CAWTSWALPSGELFF.

The V call is TRBV9, the J call TRBJ2-3; 7 bases map to TRBD2. This CDR3 is 15 amino acids long. Germline V gene sequence: CDR1 SGDLS, CDR2 YYNGEE. V trimming: 4 bases; J trimming: 2 bases; junction bases outside the gene matches: 7. CDR3 protein: CASSSRGLPTDTQYF. CDR3 DNA: TGTGCCAGCAGCTCGAGGGGACTACCCACAGATACGCAGTATTTT.

CDR3 bases: TGTGCCAGTAGTATACCACGACCCGCTAACTATGGCTACACCTTC. It yields the protein CASSIPRPANYGYTF. The chain combines TRBV19 with TRBJ1-2; D gene uncertain. The V and J ends lost 2 bases and 0 bases respectively, with 10 bases between them. Germline V CDR1 and CDR2: LNHDA, SQIVND (reference sequence). CDR3 size: 15 residues.

This clone was picked up one time. This chain connects TRBV4-1 to TRBJ1-4; TRBD1 matches 9 bases. Trimming cost V 2 bases and J 13 bases; bases outside gene matches: 14. Germline-derived CDR1 and CDR2 are MGHRA and YSYEKL. The CDR3 spans 16 residues. The CDR3 DNA follows: TGCGCCAGCAGCCAAAGAAACAGGGGGCAAAGTCTAGGACTGTTTTTT. It yields the protein CASSQRNRGQSLGLFF.

The V gene is TRBV28, the J gene TRBJ2-7; TRBD2 matches at 11 bases. CDR1 is MDHEN, CDR2 SYDVKM, per germline. V lost 2 bases and J lost 2; bases outside the gene matches: 5. The CDR3 loop spans 16 amino acids. The CDR3 DNA is TGTGCCAGCAGTTTACCTGTAGCGGGGGGGACCTACGAGCAGTACTTC. Its translation: CASSLPVAGGTYEQYF.

The rearrangement joins TRBV25-1 to TRBJ1-1, with D perhaps TRBD1 (5 bases). The length of the CDR3 is 13 residues. Trimming removed 3 bases from V and 5 bases from J, with 10 bases in between. Germline CDR1 reads MGHDK; CDR2 reads SYGVNS. The CDR3 is CASSDSWGTEAFF. CDR3 DNA sequence: TGTGCCAGCAGTGACTCGTGGGGGACTGAAGCTTTCTTT.

The V and J genes are TRBV11-3 and TRBJ2-7, with 7 bases lining up with TRBD1. This CDR3 has 18 residues. V lost 5 bases to trimming and J lost 0 bases; unmatched junction nucleotides: 16. The germline CDR1 and CDR2 sequences are SGHNT and YENEEA. The CDR3 coding sequence is TGTGCCAGCAGCCCTTGGGATACAGGGGTCGAGGGCTCCTACGAGCAGTACTTC. Translated, it gives CASSPWDTGVEGSYEQYF.

V usage is TRBV5-1 and J usage is TRBJ1-1; TRBD1 might be the D (5 bases). Germline lookup yields CDR1 SGHRS and CDR2 YFSETQ. The CDR3 loop spans 15 amino acids. Trimming took off 2 bases at V and 5 bases at J, with 16 bases between the two ends. CDR3 DNA: TGCGCCAGCAGCTTAATAACAGGCACGGGTACTGAAGCTTTCTTT. Protein: CASSLITGTGTEAFF.

This clone was seen only a few times. The gene calls are TRBV4-1 and TRBJ2-1, with D possibly being TRBD1 (6 bases). The V and J ends lost 0 bases and 5 bases respectively, with 17 bases between them. CDR1 is MGHRA and CDR2 is YSYEKL in the germline V gene. The CDR3 is 17 residues long. DNA of the CDR3: TGCGCCAGCAGCCAAGATAAGGAGGACAGTCACCACAATGAGCAGTTCTTC. As protein: CASSQDKEDSHHNEQFF.

The rearrangement uses TRBV27 and TRBJ2-3; TRBD1 matches at 10 bases. With V trimmed by 2 bases and J by 4 bases, 0 bases remained unmatched. This CDR3 region has 14 residues. Per germline, CDR1 MNHEY and CDR2 SMNVEV (reference sequence). The CDR3 nucleotides are TGTGCCAGCAGTTTAGGGACAGGGGCAGATACGCAGTATTTT. Translated, it gives CASSLGTGADTQYF.

The gene calls are TRBV7-8 and TRBJ2-1; 9 positions match TRBD2. CDR3 size: 15 residues. The V and J ends lost 5 bases and 5 bases, in that order; junction bases with no gene match: 7. Germline CDR1 is SGHVS and CDR2 is FQNEAQ. The CDR3 protein is CASSPRTSVHNEQFF. CDR3 bases: TGTGCCAGCAGCCCTAGGACTAGCGTACACAATGAGCAGTTCTTC.

V gene TRBV19 combines with J gene TRBJ1-4; D unresolved. Per the germline V gene, CDR1 is LNHDA and CDR2 is SQIVND (reference sequence). CDR3 length: 14 amino acids. Trimming took 7 bases from V and 5 from J, leaving 14 bases between them. CDR3 amino acids: CASTSQPPNEKLFF. In nucleotides, the CDR3 is TGTGCCAGTACTAGCCAACCCCCAAATGAAAAACTGTTTTTT. Full variable domain (rest looked up from reference TRBV19 and TRBJ1-4): DGGITQSPKYLFRKEGQNVTLSCEQNLNHDAMYWYRQDPGQGLRLIYYSQIVNDFQKGDIAEGYSVSREKKESFPLTVTSAQKNPTAFYLCASTSQPPNEKLFFGSGTQLSVL.

The chain has TRBV2 and TRBJ1-1, with no clear D. CDR1 and CDR2 from the germline V gene are SNHLY and FYNNEI. The CDR3 contains 14 residues. V was clipped by 4 bases and J by 4 bases, with 13 bases between them. CDR3 sequence reads: CASSGSGVGTEAFF. The CDR3 DNA follows: TGTGCCAGCAGTGGTTCTGGGGTCGGCACTGAAGCTTTCTTT.

The rearrangement joins TRBV9 to TRBJ2-7; 7 positions agree with TRBD1. With 4 bases clipped from V and 0 bases from J, the junction kept 4 bases outside the gene matches. The CDR3 is 14 residues long. The germline V gene encodes CDR1 SGDLS and CDR2 YYNGEE. The CDR3 DNA follows: TGTGCCAGCAGCCCGACAGGGATCTCCTACGAGCAGTACTTC. Its protein is CASSPTGISYEQYF. Drawing the rest from reference TRBV9 and TRBJ2-7, the complete variable domain is DSGVTQTPKHLITATGQRVTLRCSPRSGDLSVYWYQQSLDQGLQFLIQYYNGEERAKGNILERFSAQQFPDLHSELNLSSLELGDSALYFCASSPTGISYEQYFGPGTRLTVT.

The chain recombines TRBV27 with TRBJ2-7; perhaps TRBD1 as D (5 bases). The V end was cut by 3 bases, the J end by 2 bases, with 14 bases between. CDR3 length equals 15 residues. CDR1 and CDR2 from the germline V gene are MNHEY and SMNVEV (reference sequence). CDR3 sequence: CASSFSSDSTYEQYF. CDR3 DNA sequence: TGTGCCAGCAGTTTTAGTAGTGACAGCACCTACGAGCAGTACTTC.